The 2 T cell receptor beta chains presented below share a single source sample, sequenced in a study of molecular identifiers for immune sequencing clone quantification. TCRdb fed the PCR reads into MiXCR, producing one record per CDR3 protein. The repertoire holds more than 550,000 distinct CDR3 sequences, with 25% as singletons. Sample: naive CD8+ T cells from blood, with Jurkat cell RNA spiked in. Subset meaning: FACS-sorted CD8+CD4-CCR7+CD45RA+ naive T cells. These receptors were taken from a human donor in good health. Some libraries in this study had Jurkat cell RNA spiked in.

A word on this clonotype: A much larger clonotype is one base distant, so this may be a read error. CDR3 sequence (DNA): TGCAGCACGGATCGACAGCTGAACACTGAAGCTTTCTTT. This sequence encodes CSTDRQLNTEAFF. The chain carries TRBV29-1 and TRBJ1-1; D is perhaps TRBD1 (5 bases). CDR3 length: 13 residues. Germline CDR1 SQVTM, CDR2 ANQGSEA. Trimming left V 8 bases short and J 0 bases short, with 13 bases between.

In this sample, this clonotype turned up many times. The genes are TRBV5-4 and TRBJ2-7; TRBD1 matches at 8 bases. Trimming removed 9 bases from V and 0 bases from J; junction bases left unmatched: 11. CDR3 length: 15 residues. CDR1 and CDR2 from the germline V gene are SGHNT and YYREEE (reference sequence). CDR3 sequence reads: CATALGTGLSYEQYF. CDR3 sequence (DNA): TGTGCCACCGCTCTTGGGACAGGACTCTCCTACGAGCAGTACTTC.